This T cell receptor (beta chain) was captured in a study of beta chain features in type 1 diabetes. Reverse transcription of all isolated RNA meant that expressed TCRB transcripts were sequenced. Generated by immunoSEQ multiplex PCR, the TCRdb table keeps only in-frame clones and is missing some. The sample contains fewer than 200,000 clones, around 8.5% of which appear only once. Looked up from germline, CDR1 is SGHNT and CDR2 is YYREEE (reference sequence). Trimming took off 1 base at V and 1 base at J, with 14 bases between the two ends. This CDR3 is 17 amino acids long. Sequencing was performed on central memory CD4+ T cells from blood. The chain has TRBV5-4 and TRBJ2-2; possibly TRBD1 for D (5 bases). This receptor was identified in a man aged 18 to 30 in good health. The CDR3 loop is CASSLRSGAMNTGELFF. DNA for the CDR3: TGTGCCAGCAGCTTGAGGTCTGGGGCCATGAACACCGGGGAGCTGTTTTTT.